This T cell receptor beta chain was identified during a study of blood T cell repertoires in COVID-19. On the study more broadly: Whether acute or convalescent, the COVID-19 samples came from the United States, Italy and Spain. Sample material is recorded as cDNA or gDNA derived from T cells, B-cell-depleted T cells, or PBMCs.

In the study's own analysis: Reference gene primer amplification gave nucleated cell count estimates. The data were produced by immunoSEQ multiplex PCR, yet TCRdb's version contains in-frame clones alone and is incomplete. V, J and clone size derive from that table, while D and trimming were established from the DNA sequence. The sample holds 310,000 or so clones; 86% are singletons and the top ten take under 2%. CDR1 and CDR2 from the germline V gene are LNHDA and SQIVND (reference sequence). With V trimmed by 7 bases and J by 7 bases, 22 bases remained unmatched. The CDR3 consists of 17 residues. This rearrangement joins TRBV19 to TRBJ2-7, with TRBD2 matching over 7 bases. The sequencing sample was made of peripheral blood. The clonotype comes from a woman between 50 and 59 years old with acute or convalescent COVID-19. In nucleotides, the CDR3 is TGTGCCAGTAAGAACCTAGGCAGTAGGGCGGGAGTAGAAGAGCAGTACTTC. It encodes CASKNLGSRAGVEEQYF.